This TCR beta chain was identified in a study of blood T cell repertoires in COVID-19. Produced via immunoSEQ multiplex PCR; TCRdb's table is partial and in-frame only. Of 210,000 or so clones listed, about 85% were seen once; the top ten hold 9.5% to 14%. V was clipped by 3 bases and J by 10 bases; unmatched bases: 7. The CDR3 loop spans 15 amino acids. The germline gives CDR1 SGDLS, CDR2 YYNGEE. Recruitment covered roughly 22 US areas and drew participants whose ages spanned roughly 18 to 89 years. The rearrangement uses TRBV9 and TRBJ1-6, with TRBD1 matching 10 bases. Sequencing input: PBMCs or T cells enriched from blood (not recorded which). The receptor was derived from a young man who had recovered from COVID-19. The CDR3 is CASSEQTGGLSPLHF. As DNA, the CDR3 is TGTGCCAGCAGCGAGCAGACAGGGGGCTTGTCACCCCTCCACTTT.